One and the same sample provided the 28 T cell receptor beta chains below, sequenced in a study of cytomegalovirus exposure and HLA in healthy donors. The PCR employed 60 Vbeta primers together with 13 Jbeta primers. Sequencing was performed with immunoSEQ multiplex PCR; in TCRdb, only in-frame clones are kept and a portion is missing. This sample has approximately 130,000 clones, with over 75% found just once. The sequencing sample was made of PBMCs. These receptors came from a man aged 35-49 years in good health and CMV-seronegative.

This chain uses TRBV19 with TRBJ2-1; 8 nucleotides agree with TRBD1. This CDR3 has 16 residues. V shed 4 bases, J shed 2 bases, and the junction held 7 bases outside the gene matches. The germline V gene has CDR1 LNHDA and CDR2 SQIVND (reference sequence). CDR3 sequence reads: CASSTPRRGPYNEQFF. CDR3 bases: TGTGCCAGTAGTACCCCCCGCAGGGGGCCCTACAATGAGCAGTTCTTC.

V gene TRBV11-2 combines with J gene TRBJ2-2; a weak D match, TRBD2 (6 bases). This CDR3 is 15 amino acids long. In germline, CDR1 is SGHAT, CDR2 FQNNGV. Between the trimmed V and J ends, which lost 6 bases and 1 base, there was a span of 12 bases. The CDR3 loop reads CASSPWGGNTGELFF. The CDR3, as DNA: TGTGCCAGCAGTCCCTGGGGAGGGAACACCGGGGAGCTGTTTTTT.

CDR3 residues: CASHRGDSTDTQYF. CDR3 in DNA: TGTGCCAGCCACCGGGGGGATAGTACAGATACGCAGTATTTT. V gene TRBV2 combines with J gene TRBJ2-3; TRBD2 agrees at 7 bases. The CDR3 contains 14 residues. Germline V lookup: CDR1 SNHLY, CDR2 FYNNEI. V lost 8 bases and J lost 3; bases outside the gene matches: 8.

The J gene is TRBJ1-4, the V gene TRBV10-3; weak D call: TRBD1 (5 bases). Deletions cut 4 bases from V and 0 bases from J, with 18 bases between. This CDR3 region has 18 residues. Germline values: CDR1 ENHRY, CDR2 SYGVKD. CDR3 region: CAISGPGGGSATNEKLFF. The CDR3 DNA reads TGTGCCATCAGTGGACCCGGCGGGGGGAGTGCAACTAATGAAAAACTGTTTTTT.

The chain is built from TRBV19 and TRBJ2-7; 9 nucleotides agree with TRBD2. CDR3 length: 15 amino acids. Germline V gives CDR1 LNHDA, CDR2 SQIVND (reference sequence). V shed 3 bases and J 5 bases; nucleotides not matched to a gene: 8. Written as DNA, the CDR3 is TGTGCCAGTAGTATCCAGGGACTAGCTGTCCACGAGCAGTACTTC. Translation gives CASSIQGLAVHEQYF.

The chain links TRBV19 to TRBJ2-3; 9 bases match TRBD1. CDR3 size: 16 residues. Germline V gene lookup returns CDR1 LNHDA and CDR2 SQIVND (reference sequence). V shed 5 bases and J 1 base; nucleotides not matched to a gene: 7. This CDR3 is CASSPGQGGGTDTQYF. DNA of the CDR3: TGTGCCAGTAGTCCGGGACAGGGAGGGGGCACAGATACGCAGTATTTT.

CDR3 amino acids: CASSYPSGETFREQYF. In DNA, the CDR3 is TGTGCCAGCAGTTACCCGAGCGGGGAGACTTTTAGAGAGCAGTACTTC. The chain carries TRBV6-6 and TRBJ2-7; 7 bases are shared with TRBD2. The V segment lost 2 bases and the J segment 7 bases; nucleotides outside the gene matches: 14. Germline V lookup: CDR1 MNHNY, CDR2 SVGAGI (reference sequence). The length of the CDR3 is 16 residues.

This rearrangement joins TRBV6-5 to TRBJ2-3, with 10 bases aligning to TRBD2. Germline V gene lookup returns CDR1 MNHEY and CDR2 SVGAGI. The CDR3 sequence is 15 residues long. The V gene end was trimmed by 4 bases and the J gene end by 0 bases; junction bases not matched to a gene: 1. CDR3 in DNA: TGTGCCAGCAGTTTTAGCGGGGGGAGCACAGATACGCAGTATTTT. This translates into CASSFSGGSTDTQYF.

The gene calls are TRBV5-5 and TRBJ1-1; 9 nucleotides align to TRBD1. Germline trimming cut 3 bases from V and 0 bases from J; bases unmatched to any gene: 3. Germline loops: CDR1 SGHKS, CDR2 YYEKEE (reference sequence). This CDR3 region has 15 residues. The CDR3 protein is CASSSDRGLNTEAFF. As DNA, the CDR3 is TGTGCCAGCAGCTCGGACAGGGGCTTGAACACTGAAGCTTTCTTT.

This clone was detected a few times. This chain connects TRBV7-9 to TRBJ1-2; TRBD1 aligns across 8 bases. V was pared by 4 bases and J by 6 bases, with 4 bases of the junction left unmatched. The CDR3 is 13 residues long. Germline V gene sequence: CDR1 SEHNR, CDR2 FQNEAQ (reference sequence). CDR3: CASSSSQGDGYTF. CDR3 coding DNA: TGTGCCAGCAGCTCGTCACAGGGGGATGGCTACACCTTC. The full variable domain, its missing parts supplied by reference TRBV7-9 and TRBJ1-2, is DTGVSQNPRHKITKRGQNVTFRCDPISEHNRLYWYRQTLGQGPEFLTYFQNEAQLEKSRLLSDRFSAERPKGSFSTLEIQRTEQGDSAMYLCASSSSQGDGYTFGSGTRLTVV.

The J gene is TRBJ1-3, the V gene TRBV6-5; 7 nucleotides line up with TRBD1. The V gene end was trimmed by 6 bases and the J gene end by 6 bases; junction bases not matched to a gene: 2. The length of the CDR3 is 12 residues. Germline V CDR1 and CDR2: MNHEY, SVGAGI. In nucleotides, the CDR3 is TGTGCCAGCAGGACAGGGATAAACACCATATATTTT. Protein sequence: CASRTGINTIYF.

This chain connects TRBV10-3 to TRBJ2-5; D unresolved. The DNA end is a closer match to TRBJ2-7, so the J assignment may be wrong. CDR3 length equals 11 residues. CDR1 and CDR2 from the germline V gene are ENHRY and SYGVKD. This CDR3 reads CAISGDYEQYF. The CDR3 coding sequence is TGTGCCATCAGTGGTGATTACGAGCAGTACTTC.

The chain carries TRBV19 and TRBJ2-1; weak D call: TRBD1 (5 bases). This CDR3 region has 15 residues. V was clipped by 6 bases and J by 3 bases, with 15 bases between them. Germline assignment: CDR1 LNHDA and CDR2 SQIVND (reference sequence). The CDR3 sequence: CASSIYDSGYNEQFF. Here the CDR3 DNA reads TGTGCCAGTAGCATATATGACAGTGGCTACAATGAGCAGTTCTTC.

This clone appeared once. V usage is TRBV28 and J usage is TRBJ1-2; unclear D gene. The CDR3 length is 12 residues. Germline CDR1 and CDR2: MDHEN and SYDVKM. V shed 3 bases and J shed 5 bases, with 7 bases lying between them. CDR3 in amino acids: CASSLARYGYTF. CDR3 nucleotide sequence: TGTGCCAGCAGTTTGGCCAGGTATGGCTACACCTTC.

The chain couples TRBV6-5 to TRBJ1-1; D may be TRBD1 (5 bases). Germline loops: CDR1 MNHEY, CDR2 SVGAGI. This CDR3 comprises 13 residues. Trimming took off 5 bases at V and 0 bases at J, with 7 bases between the two ends. The CDR3: CASSGQLNTEAFF. The CDR3 DNA is TGTGCCAGCAGTGGACAATTGAACACTGAAGCTTTCTTT.

The chain recombines TRBV7-9 with TRBJ2-2, with a possible D match to TRBD1 (6 bases). Trimming shortened V by 5 bases and J by 0 bases, and 13 bases separated the two germline ends. This CDR3 has 16 amino acids. CDR1 and CDR2 (germline): SEHNR, FQNEAQ (reference sequence). CDR3 protein: CASSLKTGSNTGELFF. Written as DNA, the CDR3 is TGTGCCAGCAGCCTAAAGACAGGATCGAACACCGGGGAGCTGTTTTTT.

This chain links TRBV14 with TRBJ2-3; 9 nucleotides agree with TRBD2. The V segment lost 3 bases and the J segment 1 base; nucleotides outside the gene matches: 11. The CDR3 spans 18 residues. Germline values: CDR1 SGHDN, CDR2 FVKESK. In DNA form, the CDR3 reads TGTGCCAGCAGCCAGGGGGCTAGCGGGACCCCCCGCACAGATACGCAGTATTTT. This gives the protein CASSQGASGTPRTDTQYF.

The rearrangement joins TRBV7-2 to TRBJ2-7; possible D gene TRBD2, 7 bases. V dropped 0 bases and J dropped 9 bases, with 18 bases sitting between them. Per the germline V gene, CDR1 is SGHTA and CDR2 is FQGNSA. This CDR3 contains 15 residues. The CDR3 here is CASSLAGGQPRGQYF. CDR3 DNA: TGTGCCAGCAGCTTAGCGGGGGGGCAACCAAGGGGGCAGTACTTC. Based on the CDR3 plus reference TRBV7-2 and TRBJ2-7, the full variable domain is GAGVSQSPSNKVTEKGKDVELRCDPISGHTALYWYRQSLGQGLEFLIYFQGNSAPDKSGLPSDRFSAERTGGSVSTLTIQRTQQEDSAVYLCASSLAGGQPRGQYFGPGTRLTVT.

This clone was picked up one time. V gene TRBV6-6 combines with J gene TRBJ1-6; tentatively, D is TRBD1 (6 bases). Germline V CDR1 and CDR2: MNHNY, SVGAGI (reference sequence). Trimming removed 7 bases from V and 10 bases from J, with 8 bases in between. This CDR3 contains 11 residues. DNA of the CDR3: TGTGCCAGCAAGGGGGACTCACCCCTCCACTTT. Residues: CASKGDSPLHF.

For the CDR3, the DNA is TGTGCCAGCTCACCGGCGGAGAACTATGGCTACACCTTC. Amino acids: CASSPAENYGYTF. This chain joins TRBV18 and TRBJ1-2; D is undetermined. From germline, CDR1 is KGHSH and CDR2 LQKENI. The CDR3 consists of 13 residues. V lost 3 bases to trimming and J lost 2 bases, with 7 bases between them.

The chain combines TRBV5-8 with TRBJ1-5; TRBD1 aligns across 7 bases. Germline values: CDR1 SGHTS, CDR2 YDEGEE. The CDR3 sequence is 15 residues long. Trimming cost V 0 bases and J 3 bases; bases outside gene matches: 3. The DNA of the CDR3 is TGTGCCAGCAGCTTGGGACAGGGTTACAATCAGCCCCAGCATTTT. Its translation: CASSLGQGYNQPQHF.

The CDR3 DNA follows: TGTGCCAGCAGTTTTGGTAGGGGCGCGACGGCCAAAAACATTCAGTACTTC. Protein: CASSFGRGATAKNIQYF. The rearrangement uses TRBV28 and TRBJ2-4; D is perhaps TRBD1 (5 bases). CDR1 is MDHEN and CDR2 is SYDVKM in the germline V gene. CDR3 size: 17 residues. Trimming removed 3 bases at V and 1 base at J, with 16 bases between.

This clone was observed once. The chain links TRBV9 to TRBJ2-3; TRBD2 matches at 8 bases. Germline CDR1 and CDR2: SGDLS and YYNGEE. The CDR3 runs 16 residues. Trimming took 3 bases from V and 4 from J; bases not matched to a gene: 10. CDR3 protein: CASSEVGAGVADTQYF. As DNA, the CDR3 is TGTGCCAGCAGCGAGGTCGGAGCGGGAGTGGCAGATACGCAGTATTTT. The variable domain in full, with the rest retrieved from reference TRBV9 and TRBJ2-3, is DSGVTQTPKHLITATGQRVTLRCSPRSGDLSVYWYQQSLDQGLQFLIQYYNGEERAKGNILERFSAQQFPDLHSELNLSSLELGDSALYFCASSEVGAGVADTQYFGPGTRLTVL.

The J gene is TRBJ2-5, the V gene TRBV6-1, with 10 bases that match TRBD2. The CDR3 has 14 amino acids. Germline V lookup: CDR1 MNHNS, CDR2 SASEGT. Germline trimming cut 0 bases from V and 7 bases from J; bases unmatched to any gene: 2. The CDR3 spells CASSEAASGGTQYF. The CDR3 DNA follows: TGTGCCAGCAGTGAAGCGGCTAGCGGGGGGACCCAGTACTTC.

The V call is TRBV5-5, the J call TRBJ1-2; 8 bases line up with TRBD1. The V gene end was trimmed by 1 base and the J gene end by 0 bases; junction bases not matched to a gene: 2. The CDR3 extends over 15 amino acids. Germline V gene data show CDR1 as SGHKS and CDR2 as YYEKEE (reference sequence). CDR3 sequence (DNA): TGTGCCAGCAGCTTGACGGGACAGGCTAACTATGGCTACACCTTC. Translation: CASSLTGQANYGYTF. The full variable domain, in which reference TRBV5-5 and TRBJ1-2 provide the parts outside the CDR3, is DAGVTQSPTHLIKTRGQQVTLRCSPISGHKSVSWYQQVLGQGPQFIFQYYEKEERGRGNFPDRFSARQFPNYSSELNVNALLLGDSALYLCASSLTGQANYGYTFGSGTRLTVV.

This clone was observed a few times. The chain uses TRBV28 and TRBJ2-5, with D possibly matching TRBD2 (6 bases). V was cut by 2 bases and J by 3 bases, with 25 bases left in between. The CDR3 runs 19 residues. In germline, CDR1 is MDHEN, CDR2 SYDVKM. CDR3 sequence reads: CASSLPTRGTWENKETQYF. The CDR3 DNA is TGTGCCAGCAGTTTACCGACTAGAGGGACGTGGGAAAACAAAGAGACCCAGTACTTC.

The chain uses TRBV5-1 and TRBJ1-6; weak D call: TRBD1 (5 bases). This CDR3 is 15 amino acids long. Germline CDR1 SGHRS, CDR2 YFSETQ. The ends were cut back, 4 bases at V and 11 bases at J, with 19 bases in the middle. The CDR3 reads CASSDQGNPEAPLHF. CDR3 DNA sequence: TGCGCCAGCAGCGACCAGGGCAACCCCGAGGCACCCCTCCACTTT. Filled out from reference TRBV5-1 and TRBJ1-6, the complete variable domain reads KAGVTQTPRYLIKTRGQQVTLSCSPISGHRSVSWYQQTPGQGLQFLFEYFSETQRNKGNFPGRFSGRQFSNSRSEMNVSTLELGDSALYLCASSDQGNPEAPLHFGNGTRLTVT.

V gene TRBV5-1 combines with J gene TRBJ2-7; maybe TRBD1 (6 bases). Germline CDR1 reads SGHRS; CDR2 reads YFSETQ. V was clipped by 4 bases and J by 0 bases, with 14 bases between them. The CDR3 consists of 15 residues. The CDR3 DNA sequence: TGCGCCAGCAGCCCCGGACAGTTGAGCTCCTACGAGCAGTACTTC. Translating it yields CASSPGQLSSYEQYF.